What follows is one T cell receptor beta chain and its context. TCRdb keeps only in-frame clones here, not all; method: immunoSEQ multiplex PCR. The table lists some 31,000 clones, around 93% of them singletons. The data are from a study of blood T cell repertoires in COVID-19. The CDR3 covers 17 residues. The germline gives CDR1 MGHRA, CDR2 YSYEKL. With 1 base removed from V and 6 bases from J, the gap between germline ends came to 19 bases. The receptor's source is a human donor with active COVID-19. The donor label of this sample is uncertain. The chain uses TRBV4-1 and TRBJ2-4; D possibly corresponds to TRBD1 (7 bases). Sample: peripheral blood. The CDR3 protein is CASSQGAPTGRRNIQYF. CDR3 in DNA: TGCGCCAGCAGCCAAGGCGCTCCGACAGGGAGGAGAAACATTCAGTACTTC.